This T cell receptor (beta chain) comes out of a study of CD8+ T cells in alopecia areata. Study overall: Each day, treated patients took oral tofacitinib twice, at 5 to 10 mg per dose.

Following RNA extraction, reverse transcription yielded cDNA that acted as the sequencing template. Using immunoSEQ multiplex PCR, the repertoire was profiled, and TCRdb retains in-frame clones only, with some absent. Among about 210,000 clones listed, 64% were seen once. In the case of this clone: Its specificity is unknown.

Described treatment: oral pan-JAK inhibitor, 5-10 mg twice daily. PBMCs were stained for CD3, CD4 and CD8, and CD4+ and CD8+ T cells were sorted. The study, taken as a whole, reports: Patients shared TCRs less clearly than mice did, possibly owing to HLA. Having just one nonresponder leaves the connection between baseline CD8+ expansion and response unresolved.

The receptor comes from a human donor with alopecia areata. This specimen was CD4+ T cells sorted from blood, taken at week 4, from a patient treated with tofacitinib.

DNA for the CDR3: TGTGCCAGCAGCCGTGGAGGGGGGCCGGCGGGGGAGCAGTACTTC. Amino acid sequence: CASSRGGGPAGEQYF. The chain links TRBV7-2 to TRBJ2-5, with D possibly matching TRBD2 (7 bases). Trimming took 5 bases from V and 11 from J, leaving 24 bases between them. The CDR3 runs to 15 residues. CDR1 is SGHTA and CDR2 is FQGNSA in the germline V gene.